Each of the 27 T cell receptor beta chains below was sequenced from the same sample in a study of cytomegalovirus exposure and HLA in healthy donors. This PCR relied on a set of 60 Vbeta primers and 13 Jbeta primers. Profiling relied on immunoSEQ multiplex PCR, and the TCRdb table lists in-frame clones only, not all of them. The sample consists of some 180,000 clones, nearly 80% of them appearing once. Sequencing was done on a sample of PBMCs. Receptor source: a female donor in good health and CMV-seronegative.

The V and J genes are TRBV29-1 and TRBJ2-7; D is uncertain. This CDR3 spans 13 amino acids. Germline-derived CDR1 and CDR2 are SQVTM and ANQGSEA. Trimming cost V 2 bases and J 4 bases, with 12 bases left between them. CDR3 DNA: TGCAGCGTTGAAAGCCAGACTGAGTACGAGCAGTACTTC. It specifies CSVESQTEYEQYF.

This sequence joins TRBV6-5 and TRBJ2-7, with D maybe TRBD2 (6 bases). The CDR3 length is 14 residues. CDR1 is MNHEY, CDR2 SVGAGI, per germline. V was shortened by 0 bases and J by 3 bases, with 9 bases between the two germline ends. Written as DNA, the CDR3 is TGTGCCAGCAGTTACTCCGGGAGCTACTACGAGCAGTACTTC. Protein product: CASSYSGSYYEQYF.

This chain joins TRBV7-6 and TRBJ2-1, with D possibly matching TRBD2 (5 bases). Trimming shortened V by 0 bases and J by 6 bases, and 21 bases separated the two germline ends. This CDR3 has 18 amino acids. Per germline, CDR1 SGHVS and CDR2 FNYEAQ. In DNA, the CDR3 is TGTGCCAGCAGCTTAGCGCTAATGGCTAGCCTCAACTCCAATGAGCAGTTCTTC. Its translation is CASSLALMASLNSNEQFF.

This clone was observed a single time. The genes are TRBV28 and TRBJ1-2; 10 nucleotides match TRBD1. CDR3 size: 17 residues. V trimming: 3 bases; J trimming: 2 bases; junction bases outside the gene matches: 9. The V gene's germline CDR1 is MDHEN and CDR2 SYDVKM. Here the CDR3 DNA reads TGTGCCAGCAGTTTTGGAGGGCCGGGACAGGGGAACTATGGCTACACCTTC. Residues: CASSFGGPGQGNYGYTF.

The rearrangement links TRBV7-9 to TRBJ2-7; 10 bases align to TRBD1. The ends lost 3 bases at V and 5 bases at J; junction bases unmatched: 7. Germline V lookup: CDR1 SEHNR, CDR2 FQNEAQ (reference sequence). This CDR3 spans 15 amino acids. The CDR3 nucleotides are TGTGCCAGCAGCTTGGGACAGGGGAAGATTGACGAGCAGTACTTC. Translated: CASSLGQGKIDEQYF. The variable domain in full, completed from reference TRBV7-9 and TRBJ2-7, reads DTGVSQNPRHKITKRGQNVTFRCDPISEHNRLYWYRQTLGQGPEFLTYFQNEAQLEKSRLLSDRFSAERPKGSFSTLEIQRTEQGDSAMYLCASSLGQGKIDEQYFGPGTRLTVT.

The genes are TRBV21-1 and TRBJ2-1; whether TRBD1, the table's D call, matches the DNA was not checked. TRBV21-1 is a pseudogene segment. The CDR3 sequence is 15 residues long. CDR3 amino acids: CASSHRQGLHNEQFF. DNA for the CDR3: TGTGCCAGCAGCCACCGACAGGGTCTTCACAATGAGCAGTTCTTC.

The DNA of the CDR3 is TGCAGCGCTAGCGGGGGGGCCGACACCGGGGAGCTGTTTTTT. This encodes CSASGGADTGELFF. This chain links TRBV29-1 with TRBJ2-2, with 12 nucleotides matching TRBD2. With V trimmed by 7 bases and J by 3 bases, 3 bases remained unmatched. CDR3 size: 14 residues. Germline-derived CDR1 and CDR2 are SQVTM and ANQGSEA.

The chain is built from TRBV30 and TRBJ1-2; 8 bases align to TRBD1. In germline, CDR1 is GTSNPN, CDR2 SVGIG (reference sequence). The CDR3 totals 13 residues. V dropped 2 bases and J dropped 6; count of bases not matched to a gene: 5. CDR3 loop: CAWSWNRGDGYTF. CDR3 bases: TGTGCCTGGAGTTGGAACAGGGGGGATGGCTACACCTTC.

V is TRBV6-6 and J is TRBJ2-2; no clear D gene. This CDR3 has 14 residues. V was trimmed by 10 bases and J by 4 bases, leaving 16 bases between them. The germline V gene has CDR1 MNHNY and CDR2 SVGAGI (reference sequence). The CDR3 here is CAIPLNYPTGELFF. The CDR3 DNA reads TGTGCCATCCCGTTGAACTATCCCACCGGGGAGCTGTTTTTT.

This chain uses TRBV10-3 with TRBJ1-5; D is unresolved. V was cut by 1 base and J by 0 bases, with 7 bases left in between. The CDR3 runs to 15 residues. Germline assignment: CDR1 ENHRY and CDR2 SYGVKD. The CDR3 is CAISEWGGSNQPQHF. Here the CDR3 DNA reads TGTGCCATCAGTGAGTGGGGAGGTAGCAATCAGCCCCAGCATTTT.

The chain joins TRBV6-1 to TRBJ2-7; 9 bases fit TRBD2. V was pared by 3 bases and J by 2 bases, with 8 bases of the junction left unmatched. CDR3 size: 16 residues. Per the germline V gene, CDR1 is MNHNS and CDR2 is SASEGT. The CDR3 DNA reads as TGTGCCAGCAGTGATCGGCGGGGGGGCCTCACCTACGAGCAGTACTTC. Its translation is CASSDRRGGLTYEQYF.

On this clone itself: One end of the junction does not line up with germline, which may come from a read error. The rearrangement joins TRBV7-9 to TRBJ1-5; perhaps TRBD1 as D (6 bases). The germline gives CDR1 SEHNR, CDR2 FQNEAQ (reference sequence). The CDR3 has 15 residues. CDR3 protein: CSSSTAGDPHQPQHF. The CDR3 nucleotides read TGTTCCAGCAGCACGGCAGGGGATCCACATCAGCCCCAGCATTTT.

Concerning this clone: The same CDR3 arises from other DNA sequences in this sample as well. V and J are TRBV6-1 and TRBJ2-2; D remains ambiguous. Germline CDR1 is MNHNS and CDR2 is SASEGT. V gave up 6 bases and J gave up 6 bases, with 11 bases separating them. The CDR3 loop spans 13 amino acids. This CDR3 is CASRPDGAGELFF. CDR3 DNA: TGTGCCAGCAGACCAGACGGAGCCGGGGAGCTGTTTTTT.

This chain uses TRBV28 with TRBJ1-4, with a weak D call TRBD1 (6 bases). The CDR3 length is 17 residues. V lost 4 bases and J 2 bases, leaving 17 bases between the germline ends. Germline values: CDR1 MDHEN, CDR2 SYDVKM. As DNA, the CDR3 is TGTGCCAGCAGTTCACCAGGGGTGGGGGGGACTAATGAAAAACTGTTTTTT. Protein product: CASSSPGVGGTNEKLFF.

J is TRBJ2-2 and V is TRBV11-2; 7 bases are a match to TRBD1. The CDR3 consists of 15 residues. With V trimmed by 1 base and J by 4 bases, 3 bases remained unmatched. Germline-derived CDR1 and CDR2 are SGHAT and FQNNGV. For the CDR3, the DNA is TGTGCCAGCAGCTTAGGAACAGGGGTCACCGGGGAGCTGTTTTTT. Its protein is CASSLGTGVTGELFF.

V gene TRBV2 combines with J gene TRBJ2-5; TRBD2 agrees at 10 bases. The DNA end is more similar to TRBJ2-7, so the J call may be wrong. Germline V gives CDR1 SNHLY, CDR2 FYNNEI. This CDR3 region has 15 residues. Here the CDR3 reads CASSESGRETYEQYF. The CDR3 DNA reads TGTGCCAGCAGTGAAAGCGGGAGGGAAACCTACGAGCAGTACTTC.

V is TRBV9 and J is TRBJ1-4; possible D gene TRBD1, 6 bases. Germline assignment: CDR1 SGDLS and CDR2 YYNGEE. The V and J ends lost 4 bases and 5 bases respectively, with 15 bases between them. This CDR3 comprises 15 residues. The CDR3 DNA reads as TGTGCCAGCAGCCCCCGGGACAACTCAAATGAAAAACTGTTTTTT. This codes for CASSPRDNSNEKLFF.

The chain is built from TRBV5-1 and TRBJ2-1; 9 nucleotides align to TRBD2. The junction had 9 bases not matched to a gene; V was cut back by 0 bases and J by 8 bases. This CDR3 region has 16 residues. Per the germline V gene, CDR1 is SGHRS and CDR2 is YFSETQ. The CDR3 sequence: CASSLALAGGPDEQFF. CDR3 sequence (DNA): TGCGCCAGCAGCTTGGCCTTGGCGGGAGGGCCTGATGAGCAGTTCTTC.

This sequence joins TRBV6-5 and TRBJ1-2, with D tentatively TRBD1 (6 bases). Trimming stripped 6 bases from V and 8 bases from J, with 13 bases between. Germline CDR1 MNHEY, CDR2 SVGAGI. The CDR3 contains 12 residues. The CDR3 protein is CASRTTGDGYTF. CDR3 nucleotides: TGTGCCAGCAGAACGACAGGTGACGGCTACACCTTC.

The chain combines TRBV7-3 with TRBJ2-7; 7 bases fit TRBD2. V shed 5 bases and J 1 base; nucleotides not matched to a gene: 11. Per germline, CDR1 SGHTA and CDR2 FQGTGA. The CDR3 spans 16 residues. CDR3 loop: CASSLLAASGSYEQYF. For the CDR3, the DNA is TGTGCCAGCAGCCTCCTGGCGGCTAGCGGTTCCTACGAGCAGTACTTC.

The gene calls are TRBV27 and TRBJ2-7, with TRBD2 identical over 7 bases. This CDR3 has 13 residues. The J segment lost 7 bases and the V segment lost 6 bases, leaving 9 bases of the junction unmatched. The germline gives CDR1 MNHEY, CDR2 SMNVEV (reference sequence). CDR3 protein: CASRGLPTLEQYF. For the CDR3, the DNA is TGTGCCAGCAGGGGACTACCCACCCTGGAGCAGTACTTC.

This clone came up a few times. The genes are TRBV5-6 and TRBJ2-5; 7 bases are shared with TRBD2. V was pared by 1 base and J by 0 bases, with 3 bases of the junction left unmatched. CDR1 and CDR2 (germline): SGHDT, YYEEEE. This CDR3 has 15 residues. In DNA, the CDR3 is TGTGCCAGCAGCTTGCTCGGGAGGAACCAAGAGACCCAGTACTTC. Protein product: CASSLLGRNQETQYF.

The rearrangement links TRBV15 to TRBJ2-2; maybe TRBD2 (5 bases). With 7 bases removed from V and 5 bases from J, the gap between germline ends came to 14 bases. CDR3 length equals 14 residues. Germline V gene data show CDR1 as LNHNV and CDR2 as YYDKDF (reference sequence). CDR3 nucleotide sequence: TGTGCCACCACCCGGGGATTGGAGACCGGGGAGCTGTTTTTT. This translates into CATTRGLETGELFF.

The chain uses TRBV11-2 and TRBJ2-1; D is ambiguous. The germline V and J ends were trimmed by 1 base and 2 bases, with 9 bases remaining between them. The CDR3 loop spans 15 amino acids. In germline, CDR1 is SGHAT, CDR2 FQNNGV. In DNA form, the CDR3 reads TGTGCCAGCAGCTTAGGTAGAATACCCTACAATGAGCAGTTCTTC. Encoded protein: CASSLGRIPYNEQFF.

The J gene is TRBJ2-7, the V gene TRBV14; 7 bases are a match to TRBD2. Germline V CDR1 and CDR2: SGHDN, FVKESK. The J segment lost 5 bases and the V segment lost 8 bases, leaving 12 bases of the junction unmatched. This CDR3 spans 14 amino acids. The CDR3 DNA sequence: TGTGCCAGCCAAGCGACGGGGGGATCCGACGAGCAGTACTTC. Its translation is CASQATGGSDEQYF.

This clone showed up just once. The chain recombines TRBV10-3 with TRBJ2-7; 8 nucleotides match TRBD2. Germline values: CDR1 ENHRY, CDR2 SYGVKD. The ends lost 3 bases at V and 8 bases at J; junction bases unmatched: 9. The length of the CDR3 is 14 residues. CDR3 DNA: TGTGCCATCAGTGACGGGGGGGCCAATACCCAGCAGTACTTC. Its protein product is CAISDGGANTQQYF.

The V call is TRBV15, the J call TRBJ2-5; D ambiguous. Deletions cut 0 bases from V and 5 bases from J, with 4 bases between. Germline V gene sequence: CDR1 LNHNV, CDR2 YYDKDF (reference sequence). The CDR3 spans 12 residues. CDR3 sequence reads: CATSRDSETQYF. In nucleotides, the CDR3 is TGTGCCACCAGCAGAGATTCGGAGACCCAGTACTTC.